Below are 9 T cell receptor beta chains sequenced from a single sample in a study of cytomegalovirus exposure and HLA in healthy donors. The repertoire was sequenced with immunoSEQ multiplex PCR; TCRdb's copy has only in-frame clones and lacks some. This table has roughly 120,000 clones, roughly 88% appearing once. Material: PBMCs. These TCRs come from a woman aged 25 to 39 in good health and CMV-seropositive.

The rearrangement uses TRBV7-9 and TRBJ1-1; 7 bases are shared with TRBD1. CDR1 SEHNR and CDR2 FQNEAQ come from the germline V gene (reference sequence). This CDR3 spans 14 amino acids. Trimming at V came to 5 bases and at J to 1 base, leaving 4 bases not matched to a gene. CDR3 sequence: CASSQGGGNTEAFF. In nucleotides, the CDR3 is TGTGCCAGCAGCCAGGGGGGCGGGAACACTGAAGCTTTCTTT.

The chain is built from TRBV25-1 and TRBJ2-5; D perhaps matches TRBD1 (6 bases). CDR1 and CDR2 from the germline V gene are MGHDK and SYGVNS. V lost 3 bases and J 2 bases, leaving 19 bases between the germline ends. CDR3 size: 17 residues. The chain's CDR3 is CASSDRGRQPEQETQYF. Here the CDR3 DNA reads TGTGCCAGCAGTGATAGGGGGAGACAACCCGAGCAAGAGACCCAGTACTTC.

This clone has only one observation. The V call is TRBV5-5, the J call TRBJ1-4; D is undetermined. Looked up from germline, CDR1 is SGHKS and CDR2 is YYEKEE (reference sequence). CDR3 length equals 14 residues. The V end lost 0 bases, the J end lost 2 bases, and 5 bases lay between the germline ends. The CDR3 spells CASSLASTNEKLFF. CDR3 DNA sequence: TGTGCCAGCAGCTTGGCCAGTACTAATGAAAAACTGTTTTTT.

This sequence joins TRBV4-1 and TRBJ2-7; D is ambiguous. The CDR3 covers 11 residues. V lost 1 base, J lost 6 bases, and 4 bases lay in between. The germline V gene encodes CDR1 MGHRA and CDR2 YSYEKL. In nucleotides, the CDR3 is TGCGCCAGCAGCCAAGGAGCCGAGCAGTACTTC. Translating gives CASSQGAEQYF.

This chain connects TRBV18 to TRBJ2-3; the D is unclear. Germline V lookup: CDR1 KGHSH, CDR2 LQKENI. V was trimmed by 3 bases and J by 2 bases, leaving 9 bases between them. The CDR3 contains 14 residues. CDR3 region: CASSPLSPTDTQYF. For the CDR3, the DNA is TGTGCCAGCTCACCCCTCTCTCCCACAGATACGCAGTATTTT. Complete variable domain (other parts from reference TRBV18 and TRBJ2-3): NAGVMQNPRHLVRRRGQEARLRCSPMKGHSHVYWYRQLPEEGLKFMVYLQKENIIDESGMPKERFSAEFPKEGPSILRIQQVVRGDSAAYFCASSPLSPTDTQYFGPGTRLTVL.

The rearrangement links TRBV4-3 to TRBJ1-1; perhaps TRBD1 as D (6 bases). CDR1 LGHNA and CDR2 YSLEER come from the germline V gene. Trimming left V 0 bases short and J 1 base short, with 12 bases between. The CDR3 is 16 residues long. The CDR3 reads CASSQDYQGRNTEAFF. CDR3 nucleotides: TGCGCCAGCAGCCAAGATTATCAGGGGCGGAACACTGAAGCTTTCTTT.

The chain carries TRBV6-5 and TRBJ2-2; the D gene is possibly TRBD1 (6 bases). Germline V CDR1 and CDR2: MNHEY, SVGAGI. The CDR3 totals 15 residues. V shed 5 bases and J shed 1 base, with 11 bases lying between them. CDR3 in amino acids: CASSRQDLNTGELFF. The CDR3 nucleotides read TGTGCCAGCAGTCGACAGGACCTGAACACCGGGGAGCTGTTTTTT.

The chain has TRBV19 and TRBJ1-1; the match to TRBD1 covers 8 bases. The trim removed 7 bases at V and 3 bases at J, leaving 7 bases unmatched. Germline-derived CDR1 and CDR2 are LNHDA and SQIVND (reference sequence). CDR3 length: 14 residues. This CDR3 is CASTYRGKDTEAFF. Written as DNA, the CDR3 is TGTGCCAGTACTTACAGGGGGAAGGACACTGAAGCTTTCTTT.

This chain uses TRBV6-4 with TRBJ2-1, with TRBD2 matching over 12 bases. The junction had 2 bases not matched to a gene; V was cut back by 0 bases and J by 2 bases. This CDR3 is built from 17 residues. The germline V gene has CDR1 MRHNA and CDR2 SNTAGT. The CDR3 sequence is CASSDSASGGAYNEQFF. The CDR3 region has the DNA TGTGCCAGCAGTGACTCGGCTAGCGGGGGGGCCTACAATGAGCAGTTCTTC.